The T cell receptor beta chain described here comes from a study of T cell repertoires in cytomegalovirus infection. The wider study: Public TCR beta signature analysis indicated the presence of both CMV infection and matching HLA type.

TCRdb passed the reads through MiXCR, listing each CDR3 protein once. Of about 900,000 distinct CDR3 sequences in the sample, roughly 30% were seen once. This clonotype was observed a handful of times. Its target is unknown. The CDR3 has 16 residues. The trim removed 1 base at V and 7 bases at J, leaving 8 bases unmatched. Germline V lookup: CDR1 SGHVS, CDR2 FNYEAQ. Points from the study as a whole: Adding up the frequency of public TCR beta families identified people who carried CMV plus the relevant HLA.

The chain uses TRBV7-6 and TRBJ2-1, with 9 bases fitting TRBD1. The sequencing here drew on cultured CD8+ T cells from PBMCs, taken from culture after CMV antigen stimulation. The sequence was collected from a human donor in good health (CMV status not recorded). Some clones in this sample may be carry-over from other donors' samples. The DNA of the CDR3 is TGTGCCAGCAGCTTAGGTTCCGGGACAGGGATTAATGAGCAGTTCTTC. Protein product: CASSLGSGTGINEQFF.